The 5 T cell receptor beta chains reported below all come from one sample, sequenced in a study of T-cell memory formation after mild COVID-19 (dated by TCRdb to the early 2020s). Library generation was performed with 5' RACE. Instrument on record: Illumina NovaSeq 6000. TCRdb reworked the public reads: Q25 trimming with fastp, MiXCR clone assembly, productive beta chains retained. CDR3 protein duplicates are merged, each entry listing the most common genes and DNA. The sample table lists about 560,000 distinct CDR3 sequences, 15% to 20% of them with a count of one. The ten largest clones take up 8.1% of the sample. The source material was PBMCs or a T cell subset sorted from them (not recorded which). The receptors originated from an adult woman who had mild COVID-19 (a few samples of this study predate the infection). The sample titles of this study are shuffled in the database, so cell type and time point are left out; the donor was told from shared clones.

The chain employs TRBV12-3 or TRBV12-4 and TRBJ1-2; 7 bases match TRBD1. J gave up 0 bases and V 6 bases, and 7 bases lay outside the gene matches. CDR3 length equals 15 residues. The CDR3 loop is CASSIVGTANYGYTF. The CDR3 DNA is TGTGCCAGCAGCATTGTAGGGACAGCTAACTATGGCTACACCTTC.

The chain carries TRBV21-1 and TRBJ2-3. TRBV21-1 is labeled a pseudogene. The CDR3 sequence is 9 residues long. The CDR3 DNA is TGTGCCAGCAGCAAACCGCAGTATTTT. Its translation is CASSKPQYF.

The V gene is TRBV6-4, the J gene TRBJ2-4; 12 nucleotides line up with TRBD2. Germline V gene data show CDR1 as MRHNA and CDR2 as SNTAGT. Trimming at V came to 7 bases and at J to 2 bases, leaving 3 bases not matched to a gene. The CDR3 consists of 15 residues. CDR3 sequence (DNA): TGTGCCAGCACCGGACTAGCGGGAACCAAAAACATTCAGTACTTC. Protein sequence: CASTGLAGTKNIQYF.

A few counts support this clonotype. As DNA, the CDR3 is TGTGCCAGCACAAGACCAGGGGCGAACGAGCAGTACTTC. This gives the protein CASTRPGANEQYF. This rearrangement joins TRBV6-5 to TRBJ2-7; weak D call: TRBD1 (6 bases). V dropped 7 bases and J dropped 5 bases, with 15 bases sitting between them. Germline V gene lookup returns CDR1 MNHEY and CDR2 SVGAGI. The CDR3 spans 13 residues.

This chain joins TRBV27 and TRBJ1-1, with 7 bases fitting TRBD1. The CDR3 loop spans 14 amino acids. Per the germline V gene, CDR1 is MNHEY and CDR2 is SMNVEV (reference sequence). The V segment lost 2 bases and the J segment 4 bases; nucleotides outside the gene matches: 4. The CDR3 loop reads CASSLHRGSTEAFF. The CDR3 DNA sequence: TGTGCCAGCAGTTTACACAGGGGATCCACTGAAGCTTTCTTT.